The T cell receptor beta chain described here comes from a study of blood T cells in healthy people across ages. J lost 3 bases, V lost 5 bases, and 6 bases had no gene match. CDR3 length: 15 amino acids. Germline V lookup: CDR1 SEHNR, CDR2 FQNEAQ (reference sequence). This clonotype occurred a few times. Using a J-beta primer mix together with a sample-barcoded 5' primer, a second PCR was run for roughly 7 to 12 cycles. Each CDR3 protein is one row after TCRdb ran MiXCR on the 5' RACE reads. The table has over a million distinct CDR3 sequences, 45% seen once. This clonotype originated in a woman in her sixties in good health. Sequencing was done on a sample of blood. This chain joins TRBV7-9 and TRBJ2-1; the match to TRBD1 covers 8 bases. CDR3 DNA: TGTGCCAGCAGCACAAGGACAGGGTTCTACAATGAGCAGTTCTTC. Its translation: CASSTRTGFYNEQFF.